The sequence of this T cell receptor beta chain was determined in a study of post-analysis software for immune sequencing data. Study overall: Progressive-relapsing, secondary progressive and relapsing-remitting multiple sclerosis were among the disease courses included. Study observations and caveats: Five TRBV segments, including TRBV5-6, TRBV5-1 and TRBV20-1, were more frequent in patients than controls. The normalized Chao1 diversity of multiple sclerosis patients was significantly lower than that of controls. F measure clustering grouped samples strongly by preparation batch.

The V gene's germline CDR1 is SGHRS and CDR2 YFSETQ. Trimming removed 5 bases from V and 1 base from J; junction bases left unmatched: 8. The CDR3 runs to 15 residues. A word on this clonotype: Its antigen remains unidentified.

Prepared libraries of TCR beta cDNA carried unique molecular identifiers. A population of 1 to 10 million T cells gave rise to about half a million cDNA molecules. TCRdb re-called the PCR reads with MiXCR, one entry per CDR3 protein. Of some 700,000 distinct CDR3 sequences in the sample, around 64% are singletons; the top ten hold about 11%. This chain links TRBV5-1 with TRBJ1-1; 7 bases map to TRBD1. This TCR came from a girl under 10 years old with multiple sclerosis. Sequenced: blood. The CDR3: CASSLRQGSNTEAFF. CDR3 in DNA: TGCGCCAGCAGTCTGAGACAGGGTTCGAACACTGAAGCTTTCTTT.